The 25 T cell receptor beta chains below all came from one sample that was sequenced in a study of blood T cell repertoires in COVID-19. Sequencing used immunoSEQ multiplex PCR; TCRdb keeps in-frame clones, though not all of them. The sample lists hundreds of thousands of clones; approximately 90% were seen once. Source material: PBMCs or T cells enriched from blood (not recorded which). These receptors all come from a woman aged 55-69 years in a cohort exposed to, infected with or recovered from COVID-19 (not recorded which).

The chain is built from TRBV10-1 and TRBJ2-6; TRBD2 aligns across 7 bases. The germline gives CDR1 WNHNN, CDR2 SYGVQD (reference sequence). Germline trimming cut 0 bases from V and 0 bases from J; bases unmatched to any gene: 2. The CDR3 consists of 17 residues. The CDR3 DNA reads TGCGCCAGCAGTGAGTCGTGGGAGGGCTCTGGGGCCAACGTCCTGACTTTC. It specifies CASSESWEGSGANVLTF.

This sequence joins TRBV6-5 and TRBJ2-1; 15 bases line up with TRBD2. The CDR3 runs 16 residues. The germline V gene has CDR1 MNHEY and CDR2 SVGAGI. V gave up 4 bases and J gave up 9 bases; unmatched junction bases: 7. The CDR3 protein is CASSFGLAGGMGEQFF. The CDR3, as DNA: TGTGCCAGCAGTTTCGGACTAGCGGGAGGGATGGGTGAGCAGTTCTTC.

The rearrangement joins TRBV27 to TRBJ2-7, with D possibly matching TRBD2 (6 bases). Germline V CDR1 and CDR2: MNHEY, SMNVEV (reference sequence). V shed 4 bases and J shed 8 bases, with 15 bases lying between them. The CDR3 totals 13 residues. CDR3 region: CASSWERVGKQYF. Written as DNA, the CDR3 is TGTGCCAGCAGTTGGGAGCGGGTTGGGAAGCAGTACTTC.

CDR3 nucleotide sequence: TGTGCCAGTAGAAGGACAGGCGTGAATTCACCCCTCCACTTT. Its translation is CASRRTGVNSPLHF. The chain is built from TRBV19 and TRBJ1-6; 7 bases agree with TRBD1. The CDR3 totals 14 residues. Unmatched junction bases numbered 6, after V lost 6 bases and J lost 7 bases. Germline V gene lookup returns CDR1 LNHDA and CDR2 SQIVND (reference sequence).

This clone was observed once. This rearrangement joins TRBV9 to TRBJ1-4, with D uncertain. Per the germline V gene, CDR1 is SGDLS and CDR2 is YYNGEE. Deletions cut 3 bases from V and 4 bases from J, with 13 bases between. CDR3 size: 15 residues. CDR3 region: CASSAGRGGNEKLFF. The CDR3 DNA reads as TGTGCCAGCAGCGCTGGGCGCGGAGGTAATGAAAAACTGTTTTTT. Supplemented by reference TRBV9 and TRBJ1-4, the full variable domain reads DSGVTQTPKHLITATGQRVTLRCSPRSGDLSVYWYQQSLDQGLQFLIQYYNGEERAKGNILERFSAQQFPDLHSELNLSSLELGDSALYFCASSAGRGGNEKLFFGSGTQLSVL.

V gene TRBV29-1 combines with J gene TRBJ2-2; TRBD2 matches at 16 bases. V was pared by 4 bases and J by 4 bases, with 9 bases of the junction left unmatched. Germline V gene data show CDR1 as SQVTM and CDR2 as ANQGSEA. The CDR3 length is 18 residues. CDR3 region: CSVVGGTSGRAVTGELFF. The CDR3, as DNA: TGCAGCGTTGTAGGGGGGACTAGCGGGAGGGCCGTCACCGGGGAGCTGTTTTTT.

V and J are TRBV30 and TRBJ2-3, with a possible D match to TRBD1 (6 bases). V was trimmed by 0 bases and J by 1 base, leaving 11 bases between them. The CDR3 spans 15 residues. Looked up from germline, CDR1 is GTSNPN and CDR2 is SVGIG (reference sequence). The CDR3 reads CAWSVRDRRTDTQYF. CDR3 nucleotide sequence: TGTGCCTGGAGTGTCCGCGACAGGCGCACAGATACGCAGTATTTT.

This clone was detected only once. The chain couples TRBV27 to TRBJ2-3; D ambiguous. CDR1 and CDR2 from the germline V gene are MNHEY and SMNVEV (reference sequence). This CDR3 region has 14 residues. The V and J ends lost 3 bases and 2 bases respectively, with 9 bases between them. The CDR3 DNA follows: TGTGCCAGCAGTTTGACACAGATCACAGATACGCAGTATTTT. Its translation is CASSLTQITDTQYF.

The rearrangement joins TRBV12-3 or TRBV12-4 to TRBJ1-1; 9 bases are shared with TRBD1. V was clipped by 6 bases and J by 11 bases; unmatched bases: 7. The CDR3 loop spans 12 amino acids. In nucleotides, the CDR3 is TGTGCCAGCAGGAGGGACAGGGCGTCGGCTTTCTTT. This translates into CASRRDRASAFF.

The sample holds one count of this clone. The chain recombines TRBV28 with TRBJ2-7; D perhaps matches TRBD2 (7 bases). CDR1 MDHEN and CDR2 SYDVKM come from the germline V gene. This CDR3 is 14 amino acids long. V was cut by 6 bases and J by 6 bases, with 18 bases left in between. DNA of the CDR3: TGTGCCAGCAGAGGGGGAGGGGCGATAGGCGAGCAGTACTTC. It yields the protein CASRGGGAIGEQYF.

V gene TRBV24-1 combines with J gene TRBJ2-3; the D gene is possibly TRBD1 (6 bases). Between the trimmed V and J ends, which lost 5 bases and 5 bases, there was a span of 16 bases. Germline V gene sequence: CDR1 KGHDR, CDR2 SFDVKD. The CDR3 length is 15 residues. This CDR3 is CATSGALGAGDTQYF. The DNA of the CDR3 is TGTGCCACCAGTGGGGCATTGGGGGCCGGAGATACGCAGTATTTT.

The rearrangement joins TRBV6-5 to TRBJ2-7; 7 positions agree with TRBD1. This CDR3 has 12 amino acids. CDR1 is MNHEY and CDR2 is SVGAGI in the germline V gene. V was pared by 5 bases and J by 3 bases, with 1 base of the junction left unmatched. The CDR3 here is CASSRDSYEQYF. The CDR3 DNA follows: TGTGCCAGCAGTCGGGACAGCTACGAGCAGTACTTC.

V usage is TRBV28 and J usage is TRBJ2-1; 8 positions match TRBD2. The CDR3 sequence is 14 residues long. The V gene end was trimmed by 5 bases and the J gene end by 5 bases; junction bases not matched to a gene: 5. CDR1 and CDR2 (germline): MDHEN, SYDVKM. The CDR3 DNA sequence: TGTGCCAGCAGTCGGGGGGGGCCCAACAATGAGCAGTTCTTC. The encoded protein is CASSRGGPNNEQFF.

This clone was counted only a few times. In DNA form, the CDR3 reads TGTGCCAGCAGCCCCGGACTAGCGTACGAGCAGTACTTC. Amino acids: CASSPGLAYEQYF. The rearrangement joins TRBV5-4 to TRBJ2-7; 9 bases agree with TRBD2. The germline V gene has CDR1 SGHNT and CDR2 YYREEE (reference sequence). Trimming at V came to 4 bases and at J to 4 bases, leaving 3 bases not matched to a gene. The CDR3 is made up of 13 amino acids. Full variable domain (remainder filled in from reference TRBV5-4 and TRBJ2-7): ETGVTQSPTHLIKTRGQQVTLRCSSQSGHNTVSWYQQALGQGPQFIFQYYREEENGRGNFPPRFSGLQFPNYSSELNVNALELDDSALYLCASSPGLAYEQYFGPGTRLTVT.

The chain couples TRBV5-4 to TRBJ1-6; the match to TRBD1 covers 7 bases. The V segment lost 5 bases and the J segment 6 bases; nucleotides outside the gene matches: 5. CDR1 is SGHNT and CDR2 is YYREEE in the germline V gene (reference sequence). The CDR3 has 14 amino acids. The CDR3 protein is CASRRQGGNSPLHF. The CDR3 DNA reads TGTGCCAGCAGAAGACAGGGAGGTAATTCACCCCTCCACTTT.

The V call is TRBV6-2 or TRBV6-3, the J call TRBJ2-1, with TRBD2 identical over 15 bases. Per germline, CDR1 MNHEY and CDR2 SVGEGT. The CDR3 runs to 20 residues. The ends lost 2 bases at V and 5 bases at J; junction bases unmatched: 13. The CDR3 DNA sequence: TGTGCCAGCAGTTACAGACAAGGACTAGCGGGAGGGCCTAGGAACAATGAGCAGTTCTTC. Amino acids: CASSYRQGLAGGPRNNEQFF.

This chain connects TRBV19 to TRBJ1-5, with 10 positions matching TRBD1. Germline CDR1 reads LNHDA; CDR2 reads SQIVND (reference sequence). Trimming took 8 bases from V and 2 from J; bases not matched to a gene: 12. The CDR3 loop spans 17 amino acids. The CDR3 DNA sequence: TGTGCCAGTTCTTCCCGGGACAGGGGAGGTGGCAATCAGCCCCAGCATTTT. Translating it yields CASSSRDRGGGNQPQHF.

The chain uses TRBV27 and TRBJ2-3, with D hard to call. CDR1 and CDR2 (germline): MNHEY, SMNVEV (reference sequence). The CDR3 totals 15 residues. V dropped 0 bases and J dropped 1 base, with 8 bases sitting between them. CDR3: CASSLSRVRTDTQYF. The CDR3 DNA reads as TGTGCCAGCAGTTTATCTCGGGTACGCACAGATACGCAGTATTTT.

The rearrangement joins TRBV7-6 to TRBJ2-5; D is possibly TRBD2 (5 bases). Germline values: CDR1 SGHVS, CDR2 FNYEAQ. Trimming removed 5 bases at V and 4 bases at J, with 20 bases between. The CDR3 loop spans 16 amino acids. The chain's CDR3 is CASSLGSGLGRETQYF. CDR3 bases: TGTGCCAGCAGCCTGGGCTCGGGATTAGGGCGAGAGACCCAGTACTTC.

The rearrangement links TRBV2 to TRBJ2-7, with D perhaps matching TRBD2 (5 bases). This CDR3 is built from 15 residues. The V end lost 5 bases, the J end lost 0 bases, and 14 bases lay between the germline ends. From germline, CDR1 is SNHLY and CDR2 FYNNEI. The chain's CDR3 is CASSRTFLSSYEQYF. CDR3 DNA sequence: TGTGCCAGCAGTAGGACTTTCCTCAGCTCCTACGAGCAGTACTTC.

J is TRBJ2-4 and V is TRBV7-2, with 10 bases matching TRBD1. Per germline, CDR1 SGHTA and CDR2 FQGNSA. This CDR3 has 15 residues. Trimming cost V 5 bases and J 6 bases; bases outside gene matches: 7. The CDR3 DNA reads TGTGCCAGCAGCACCCGACAGGGGGCTGTAAACATTCAGTACTTC. It is translated as CASSTRQGAVNIQYF.

The chain is built from TRBV11-3 and TRBJ1-4; perhaps TRBD1 as D (5 bases). Germline V gene lookup returns CDR1 SGHNT and CDR2 YENEEA. Trimming took off 5 bases at V and 0 bases at J, with 10 bases between the two ends. The CDR3 loop spans 15 amino acids. The CDR3: CASSRGGATNEKLFF. CDR3 sequence (DNA): TGTGCCAGCAGCCGTGGGGGGGCAACTAATGAAAAACTGTTTTTT.

The table lists this clone with a few counts. The chain employs TRBV7-9 and TRBJ1-5; 12 nucleotides match TRBD1. CDR1 and CDR2 from the germline V gene are SEHNR and FQNEAQ (reference sequence). The CDR3 length is 17 residues. J gave up 2 bases and V 10 bases, and 12 bases lay outside the gene matches. The CDR3 protein is CAKPGQGASGCNQPQHF. CDR3 bases: TGTGCCAAACCGGGACAGGGGGCCAGTGGGTGCAATCAGCCCCAGCATTTT.

This sequence joins TRBV5-1 and TRBJ2-1; 7 nucleotides align to TRBD2. This CDR3 has 15 amino acids. Germline trimming cut 4 bases from V and 6 bases from J; bases unmatched to any gene: 10. Germline V gene data show CDR1 as SGHRS and CDR2 as YFSETQ. The CDR3 nucleotides are TGCGCCAGCAGCCCTTCCTCAGGGAGGGGCAATGAGCAGTTCTTC. It specifies CASSPSSGRGNEQFF.

The chain is built from TRBV11-1 and TRBJ2-7, with 10 bases matching TRBD2. Germline values: CDR1 SGHAT, CDR2 FQDESV (reference sequence). Germline trimming cut 4 bases from V and 3 bases from J; bases unmatched to any gene: 3. The CDR3 contains 14 residues. CDR3 nucleotide sequence: TGTGCCAGCAGCTCGGGGACTAGCGACTACGAGCAGTACTTC. Amino acids: CASSSGTSDYEQYF.